This T cell receptor beta chain was captured in a study of blood T cells in healthy people across ages. Study observations and caveats: The CMV status of each donor remained undetermined, and this could have confounded shifts in expanded clonotypes.

Together with a sample-barcoded 5' primer, a J-beta primer mix was included in a second PCR lasting about 7 to 11 cycles. Using its own MiXCR run on the 5' RACE reads, TCRdb lists one record per CDR3 protein. Of 710,000 or so distinct CDR3 sequences in the sample, approximately 30% were seen once. Germline CDR1 and CDR2: SGHVS and FQNEAQ. The CDR3 has 15 residues. Trimming removed 5 bases at V and 10 bases at J, with 22 bases between. Concerning this clonotype itself: Its specificity is not known.

This clonotype was obtained from a woman at least 80 years old in good health. V gene TRBV7-8 combines with J gene TRBJ2-3; D is possibly TRBD2 (6 bases). The specimen sequenced was blood. CDR3 in amino acids: CASSRGTGWTDAQYF. DNA for the CDR3: TGTGCCAGCAGCCGCGGGACGGGCTGGACCGATGCGCAGTATTTT.